The 10 T cell receptor beta chains below all came from one sample that was sequenced in a study of human T cells and chemical hapten exposure. As for time point: patch test 2, 6 weeks after DPC sensitization. Indicated treatment: therapeutic diphenylcyclopropenone sensitization with weekly scalp DPC. TCRdb used MiXCR to reprocess the RACE reads, holding one entry per CDR3 protein. The sample contains approximately 120,000 distinct CDR3 sequences, roughly a tenth of which appear only once. Source: whole blood, taken in connection with sensitization to the hapten diphenylcyclopropenone (DPC). These receptors all stem from a woman between 35 and 50 years old with alopecia areata. Some clones in this sample may be carry-over from other donors' samples.

This clonotype was seen ten or more times. V usage is TRBV6-2 or TRBV6-3 and J usage is TRBJ2-1; D uncertain. Trimming took off 8 bases at V and 0 bases at J, with 11 bases between the two ends. This CDR3 has 14 residues. The germline V gene has CDR1 MNHEY and CDR2 SVGEGT. The CDR3 DNA follows: TGTGCCAGCTGGAAGGTGAGCTCCTACAATGAGCAGTTCTTC. Its translation is CASWKVSSYNEQFF.

This chain links TRBV5-1 with TRBJ2-3, with 11 bases matching TRBD1. The CDR3 has 16 amino acids. Germline V lookup: CDR1 SGHRS, CDR2 YFSETQ. V trimming: 5 bases; J trimming: 6 bases; junction bases outside the gene matches: 11. The CDR3: CASRPPGQGVRDTQYF. CDR3 coding DNA: TGCGCCAGCAGACCACCGGGACAGGGGGTCCGGGATACGCAGTATTTT.

In this sample, this clonotype turned up a few times. This sequence joins TRBV6-1 and TRBJ2-7; tentatively, D is TRBD1 or TRBD2 (5 bases each). CDR1 and CDR2 (germline): MNHNS, SASEGT. V lost 2 bases, J lost 7 bases, and 12 bases lay in between. The CDR3 covers 13 residues. The CDR3 DNA sequence: TGTGCCAGCAGTGAAACGAGGGGTCGGGAGCAGTACTTC. Its translation is CASSETRGREQYF.

This clonotype was counted between two and nine times. V gene TRBV19 combines with J gene TRBJ2-2; 10 positions agree with TRBD1. V shed 6 bases, J shed 4 bases, and the junction held 8 bases outside the gene matches. Germline V gene data show CDR1 as LNHDA and CDR2 as SQIVND (reference sequence). The CDR3 sequence is 16 residues long. CDR3 loop: CASRARDRGSTGELFF. The CDR3 region has the DNA TGTGCCAGTAGGGCCCGGGACAGGGGTAGCACCGGGGAGCTGTTTTTT.

This clonotype was found many times. This rearrangement joins TRBV27 to TRBJ2-5; 7 bases line up with TRBD1. Trimming took 4 bases from V and 3 from J; bases not matched to a gene: 5. CDR3 length equals 14 residues. The germline V gene encodes CDR1 MNHEY and CDR2 SMNVEV (reference sequence). The CDR3 reads CASSSWTGEETQYF. Written as DNA, the CDR3 is TGTGCCAGCAGTTCATGGACAGGAGAAGAGACCCAGTACTTC.

This clonotype was observed a few times. For the CDR3, the DNA is TGCAGTGCCCCGGGCCTAAAAGGAGCTTTCTTT. Residues: CSAPGLKGAFF. The chain has TRBV20-1 and TRBJ1-1, with unresolved D. This CDR3 comprises 11 residues. Germline CDR1 is DFQATT and CDR2 is SNEGSKA (reference sequence). V shed 6 bases and J shed 10 bases, with 15 bases lying between them.

This chain connects TRBV7-2 to TRBJ2-7; 7 bases map to TRBD2. V shed 1 base and J 5 bases; nucleotides not matched to a gene: 5. Germline values: CDR1 SGHTA, CDR2 FQGNSA. This CDR3 spans 14 amino acids. The DNA for the CDR3 is TGTGCCAGCAGCTTAGGTCGGGGAGGGAACGAGCAGTACTTC. This codes for CASSLGRGGNEQYF. Variable domain in full (rest from reference TRBV7-2 and TRBJ2-7): GAGVSQSPSNKVTEKGKDVELRCDPISGHTALYWYRQSLGQGLEFLIYFQGNSAPDKSGLPSDRFSAERTGGSVSTLTIQRTQQEDSAVYLCASSLGRGGNEQYFGPGTRLTVT.

CDR3 protein: CASSIGQGSATGELFF. The CDR3 DNA is TGTGCCAGCAGCATCGGACAGGGATCGGCCACCGGGGAGCTGTTTTTT. The J gene is TRBJ2-2, the V gene TRBV5-4; 8 positions agree with TRBD1. V trimming: 4 bases; J trimming: 4 bases; junction bases outside the gene matches: 9. CDR1 and CDR2 (germline): SGHNT, YYREEE (reference sequence). The CDR3 length is 16 residues.

As regards this clonotype: Since no conserved phenylalanine or tryptophan closes the CDR3, a read error is the likely cause. The chain uses TRBV11-2 and TRBJ2-7; the D gene is possibly TRBD2 (6 bases). V dropped 0 bases and J dropped 2 bases, with 11 bases sitting between them. The V gene's germline CDR1 is SGHAT and CDR2 FQNNGV. The CDR3 totals 15 residues. CDR3 nucleotide sequence: TGTGCCAGCAGCTTAGACGGGACTCCAACCTACGAGCAGTACTCC. Translated, it gives CASSLDGTPTYEQYS.

This clonotype was seen only a few times. The chain employs TRBV29-1 and TRBJ2-1; possible D gene TRBD2, 5 bases. Germline V gives CDR1 SQVTM, CDR2 ANQGSEA. The CDR3 runs to 14 residues. The CDR3 loop is CASRWRFSYNEQFF. The CDR3 region has the DNA TGCGCCTCTCGATGGAGGTTTTCCTACAATGAGCAGTTCTTC.